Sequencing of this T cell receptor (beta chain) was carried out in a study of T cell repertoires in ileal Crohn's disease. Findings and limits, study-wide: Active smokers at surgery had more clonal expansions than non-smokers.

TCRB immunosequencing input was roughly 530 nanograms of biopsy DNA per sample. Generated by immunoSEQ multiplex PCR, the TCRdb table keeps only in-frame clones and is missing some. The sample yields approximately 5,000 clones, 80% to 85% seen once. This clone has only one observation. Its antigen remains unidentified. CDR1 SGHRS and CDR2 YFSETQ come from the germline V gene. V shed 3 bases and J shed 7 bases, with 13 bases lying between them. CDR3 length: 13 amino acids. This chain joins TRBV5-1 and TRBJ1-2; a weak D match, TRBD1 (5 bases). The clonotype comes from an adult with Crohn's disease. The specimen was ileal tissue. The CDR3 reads CASSYGTEGGYTF. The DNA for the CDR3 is TGCGCCAGCAGCTACGGGACTGAGGGTGGCTACACCTTC.